This T cell receptor beta chain was profiled in a study of T cell repertoires in cytomegalovirus infection. Study at large: Used in the study were CMV epitopes, some recently identified and HLA-C-restricted, others well-studied and HLA-B-restricted. Public TCR beta signatures provided an indication of both CMV infection and a matching HLA type. General study findings and limits: HLA-C-restricted CMV-specific TCR beta clonotypes prevailed in the ex vivo response.

TCRdb called the reads again in MiXCR, with one record for every CDR3 protein. This sample has 50,000 to 55,000 distinct CDR3 sequences, with 20% to 25% found just once. Germline V gene lookup returns CDR1 SEHNR and CDR2 FQNEAQ (reference sequence). The germline V and J ends were trimmed by 0 bases and 8 bases, with 22 bases remaining between them. This CDR3 region has 17 residues. As to this clonotype: Its antigen is unidentified.

The TCR originated in a human donor in good health (CMV status not recorded). Some clones in this sample may be carry-over from other donors' samples. This rearrangement joins TRBV7-9 to TRBJ1-1; a possible D gene is TRBD1 (6 bases). This specimen was CD8+ T cells from cultured PBMCs, taken from culture after CMV antigen stimulation. CDR3 sequence: CASSLAIGHRDVGEAFF. In DNA form, the CDR3 reads TGTGCCAGCAGCTTAGCTATCGGCCACAGGGACGTTGGCGAAGCTTTCTTT.